The 18 T cell receptor beta chains below were found in one sample sequenced in a study of identical twins. TCRdb itself ran the 5' RACE reads through MiXCR, one entry per CDR3 protein. Among approximately 890,000 distinct CDR3 sequences listed, about 12% were seen once. The sample was also reused in another study, on yellow fever vaccine responses in identical twins.

The sequenced sample consisted of PBMCs. These receptors were obtained from a woman younger than 35 in good health.

The rearrangement links TRBV29-1 to TRBJ2-3; 11 nucleotides agree with TRBD2. CDR1 is SQVTM and CDR2 is ANQGSEA in the germline V gene. The length of the CDR3 is 17 residues. After removal of 1 base from V and 2 bases from J, the junction contained 8 bases not matched to a gene. In nucleotides, the CDR3 is TGCAGCGTTGAAGTAAAGCGACTAGCGGGGCACACAGATACGCAGTATTTT. Residues: CSVEVKRLAGHTDTQYF.

This clonotype was seen ten or more times. This chain uses TRBV12-3 or TRBV12-4 with TRBJ2-1; possible D gene TRBD1, 6 bases. V was shortened by 6 bases and J by 8 bases, with 14 bases between the two germline ends. The CDR3 has 13 residues. The CDR3 region is CASSLGHTYEQFF. Here the CDR3 DNA reads TGTGCCAGCAGCCTGGGACATACCTATGAGCAGTTCTTC.

This clonotype was seen only a few times. The rearrangement links TRBV28 to TRBJ2-2, with a weak D call TRBD2 (6 bases). V dropped 8 bases and J dropped 1 base, with 11 bases sitting between them. This CDR3 is built from 14 residues. The germline V gene encodes CDR1 MDHEN and CDR2 SYDVKM. CDR3 in DNA: TGTGCCAGCCGTGCCGGGGGGAACACCGGGGAGCTGTTTTTT. Translating it yields CASRAGGNTGELFF.

This clonotype occurred many times. This rearrangement joins TRBV10-2 to TRBJ2-3, with D hard to call. The CDR3 has 11 amino acids. Germline V gene lookup returns CDR1 WSHSY and CDR2 SAAADI. Trimming stripped 3 bases from V and 5 bases from J, with 3 bases between. The CDR3 DNA sequence: TGCGCCAGCAGTGAAAGAGATACGCAGTATTTT. Protein: CASSERDTQYF.

This clonotype was seen only a few times. The V call is TRBV7-8, the J call TRBJ2-7; weak D call: TRBD1 (6 bases). Trimming pared 5 bases from V and 7 bases from J, leaving 21 bases between. CDR3 length: 15 residues. Germline V gives CDR1 SGHVS, CDR2 FQNEAQ. The CDR3 here is CASSPEDYPQGEQYF. The CDR3 coding sequence is TGTGCCAGCAGCCCAGAAGACTACCCCCAGGGGGAGCAGTACTTC.

In this sample, this clonotype turned up a few times. The chain is built from TRBV14 and TRBJ2-5; 7 nucleotides line up with TRBD2. V lost 1 base and J lost 3; bases outside the gene matches: 17. The germline gives CDR1 SGHDN, CDR2 FVKESK. The CDR3 runs to 19 residues. The CDR3 coding sequence is TGTGCCAGCAGCCAAGGGGCTAGCGGAGGGCTGCGGTGGGAAGAGACCCAGTACTTC. It translates to CASSQGASGGLRWEETQYF.

This clonotype appeared a few times. The chain recombines TRBV7-9 with TRBJ2-1, with TRBD1 matching 9 bases. CDR1 SEHNR and CDR2 FQNEAQ come from the germline V gene (reference sequence). This CDR3 is 16 amino acids long. V gave up 1 base and J gave up 4 bases; unmatched junction bases: 5. The CDR3 bases are TGTGCCAGCAGCTTAGTGGCGACAGGGGGTTACAATGAGCAGTTCTTC. It yields the protein CASSLVATGGYNEQFF.

This CDR3 is CASSLRGGPLGYNEQFF. In nucleotides, the CDR3 is TGTGCCAGCAGTTTACGGGGGGGGCCGTTAGGCTACAATGAGCAGTTCTTC. The chain employs TRBV12-3 or TRBV12-4 and TRBJ2-1; 8 nucleotides line up with TRBD2. V gave up 2 bases and J gave up 3 bases; unmatched junction bases: 9. This CDR3 contains 17 residues.

The chain employs TRBV12-3 or TRBV12-4 and TRBJ2-2, with D unresolved. V was trimmed by 6 bases and J by 0 bases, leaving 14 bases between them. The CDR3 length is 16 residues. The CDR3 here is CASRVAQAANTGELFF. The CDR3 DNA reads TGTGCCAGCAGAGTAGCCCAAGCCGCGAACACCGGGGAGCTGTTTTTT.

This clonotype was observed many times. V is TRBV12-3 or TRBV12-4 and J is TRBJ1-6; D gene unclear. Trimming pared 2 bases from V and 0 bases from J, leaving 8 bases between. This CDR3 region has 16 residues. The CDR3 reads CASSLQLVSYNSPLHF. The CDR3 DNA follows: TGTGCCAGCAGTTTACAGCTAGTCTCCTATAATTCACCCCTCCACTTT.

The V call is TRBV20-1, the J call TRBJ2-5, with D unclear. The CDR3 has 12 amino acids. Germline lookup yields CDR1 DFQATT and CDR2 SNEGSKA (reference sequence). V lost 2 bases to trimming and J lost 0 bases, with 4 bases between them. The CDR3 DNA sequence: TGCAGTGCTAGATCGTACCAAGAGACCCAGTACTTC. This gives the protein CSARSYQETQYF.

This clonotype was counted at least ten times. The chain recombines TRBV7-9 with TRBJ2-7; 7 bases line up with TRBD2. Losses at the gene ends were 5 bases for V and 4 bases for J; bases not matched to a gene: 8. In germline, CDR1 is SEHNR, CDR2 FQNEAQ (reference sequence). This CDR3 contains 14 residues. The CDR3 is CASSAPGLQYEQYF. CDR3 coding DNA: TGTGCCAGCAGCGCCCCGGGACTACAATACGAGCAGTACTTC.

This clonotype has only a few counts. The chain employs TRBV5-1 and TRBJ2-3; TRBD1 agrees at 8 bases. Trimming removed 2 bases from V and 5 bases from J; junction bases left unmatched: 10. Germline loops: CDR1 SGHRS, CDR2 YFSETQ. This CDR3 has 16 residues. In DNA, the CDR3 is TGCGCCAGCAGCTTTGGACAGGGCGGGTTGTTAGATACGCAGTATTTT. As protein: CASSFGQGGLLDTQYF.

Many counts were recorded for this clonotype. One junction end disagrees with the germline gene, perhaps due to a read error. V is TRBV5-1 and J is TRBJ1-5, with 7 bases identical to TRBD1. The CDR3 has 14 amino acids. Per germline, CDR1 SGHRS and CDR2 YFSETQ. In nucleotides, the CDR3 is TGTGCCAGCAGCTTAGGAGGGGGCGGTCAGCCCCAGCATTTT. The encoded protein is CASSLGGGGQPQHF.

V usage is TRBV28 and J usage is TRBJ2-1; tentative D call: TRBD2 (6 bases). The CDR3 runs 12 residues. The V and J ends lost 4 bases and 12 bases respectively, with 13 bases between them. From germline, CDR1 is MDHEN and CDR2 SYDVKM. The CDR3 bases are TGTGCCAGCAGTTACGCTGAGGGAGGGCAGTTCTTC. Its protein product is CASSYAEGGQFF.

This clonotype was seen only a few times. The J gene is TRBJ2-1, the V gene TRBV5-1; tentative D call: TRBD2 (6 bases). Trimming cost V 4 bases and J 9 bases, with 20 bases left between them. Germline V CDR1 and CDR2: SGHRS, YFSETQ. The CDR3 is 15 amino acids. Written as DNA, the CDR3 is TGCGCCAGCAGCCAGCAAGTACACAACGGGGGTGAGCAGTTCTTC. Translated, it gives CASSQQVHNGGEQFF.

In its sample, this clonotype was seen a few times. The CDR3 reads CASFQGPTEAFF. The CDR3 nucleotides are TGTGCCAGTTTTCAGGGGCCAACTGAAGCTTTCTTT. V usage is TRBV19 and J usage is TRBJ1-1; TRBD1 is a possible D gene (6 bases). Germline V gene lookup returns CDR1 LNHDA and CDR2 SQIVND (reference sequence). Trimming took off 8 bases at V and 5 bases at J, with 12 bases between the two ends. CDR3 length equals 12 residues.

At least ten counts were recorded for this clonotype. The gene calls are TRBV24-1 and TRBJ2-1; 8 nucleotides match TRBD1. The trim removed 4 bases at V and 7 bases at J, leaving 8 bases unmatched. This CDR3 is built from 15 residues. Germline lookup yields CDR1 KGHDR and CDR2 SFDVKD. The CDR3 region is CATSDPQGARNEQFF. The CDR3 region has the DNA TGTGCCACCAGTGACCCTCAGGGGGCGCGTAATGAGCAGTTCTTC.